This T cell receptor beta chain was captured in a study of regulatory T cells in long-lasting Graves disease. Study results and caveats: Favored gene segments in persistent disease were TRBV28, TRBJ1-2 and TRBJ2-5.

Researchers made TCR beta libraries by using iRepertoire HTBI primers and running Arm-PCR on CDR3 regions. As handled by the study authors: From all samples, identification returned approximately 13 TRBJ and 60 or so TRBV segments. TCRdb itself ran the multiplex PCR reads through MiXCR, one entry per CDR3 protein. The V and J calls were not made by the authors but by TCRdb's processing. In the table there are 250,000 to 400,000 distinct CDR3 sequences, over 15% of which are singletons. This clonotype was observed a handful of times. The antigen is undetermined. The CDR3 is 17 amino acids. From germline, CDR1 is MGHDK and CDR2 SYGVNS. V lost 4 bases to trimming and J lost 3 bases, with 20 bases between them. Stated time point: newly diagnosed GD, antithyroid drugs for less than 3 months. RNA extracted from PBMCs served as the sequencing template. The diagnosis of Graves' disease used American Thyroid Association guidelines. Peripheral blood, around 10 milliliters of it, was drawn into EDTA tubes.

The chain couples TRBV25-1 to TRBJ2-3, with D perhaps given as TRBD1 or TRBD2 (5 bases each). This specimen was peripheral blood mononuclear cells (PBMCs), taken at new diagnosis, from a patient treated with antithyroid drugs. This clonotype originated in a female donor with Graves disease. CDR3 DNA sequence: TGTGCCAGCAGTGGGGGGAGACTAAAGGCTCGGACAGATACGCAGTATTTT. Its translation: CASSGGRLKARTDTQYF.